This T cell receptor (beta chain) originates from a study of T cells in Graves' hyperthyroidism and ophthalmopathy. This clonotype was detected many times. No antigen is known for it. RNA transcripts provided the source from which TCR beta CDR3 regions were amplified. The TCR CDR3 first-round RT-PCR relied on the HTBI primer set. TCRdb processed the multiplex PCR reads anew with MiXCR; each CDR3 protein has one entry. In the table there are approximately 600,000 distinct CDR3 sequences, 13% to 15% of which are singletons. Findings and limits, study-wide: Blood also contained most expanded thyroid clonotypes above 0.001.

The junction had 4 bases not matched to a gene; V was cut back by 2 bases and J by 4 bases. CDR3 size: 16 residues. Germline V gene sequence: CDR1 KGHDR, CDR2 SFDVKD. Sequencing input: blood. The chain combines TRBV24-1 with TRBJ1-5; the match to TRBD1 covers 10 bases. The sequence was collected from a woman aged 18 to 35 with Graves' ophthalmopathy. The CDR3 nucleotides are TGTGCCACCAGTGATTCGACAGGGGGCCCTAATCAGCCCCAGCATTTT. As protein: CATSDSTGGPNQPQHF.